This TCR beta chain was identified during a study of blood T cell repertoires in COVID-19. Looking at the study overall: The samples span acute and convalescent COVID-19 from the United States, Italy and Spain. T cells, B-cell-depleted T cells, or PBMCs provided the cDNA or gDNA that served as material.

As processed by the authors: From reference gene primer amplification, estimates of nucleated cell counts were derived. The repertoire was sequenced with immunoSEQ multiplex PCR; TCRdb's copy has only in-frame clones and lacks some. The V and J calls and clone size were taken over from that table, and D and trimming were inferred from the DNA. The sample lists some 270,000 clones, 86% seen once, with about 1.6% in the top ten. CDR1 is SEHNR and CDR2 is FQNEAQ in the germline V gene (reference sequence). V lost 5 bases and J 2 bases, leaving 15 bases between the germline ends. The CDR3 spans 15 residues.

The sequenced sample consisted of peripheral blood. The sequence came from a woman aged 60 to 75 who had recovered from COVID-19. The chain carries TRBV7-9 and TRBJ1-1, with D tentatively TRBD1 (5 bases). CDR3 region: CASSLRGQVNTEAFF. For the CDR3, the DNA is TGTGCCAGCAGCCTACGCGGACAAGTCAACACTGAAGCTTTCTTT.